These 23 T cell receptor beta chains were all obtained from the same sample, sequenced in a study of PD-L1 blockade in urothelial cancer. Time point described: pretreatment peripheral blood. The repertoire was sequenced with immunoSEQ multiplex PCR; TCRdb's copy has only in-frame clones and lacks some. The table shows 60,000 to 65,000 clones, with 81% occurring only once. The sequences come from PBMCs, collected around atezolizumab (anti-PD-L1) treatment. Receptor source: a man aged 70 or older with urothelial cancer.

The chain employs TRBV2 and TRBJ2-1; TRBD2 aligns across 8 bases. The germline CDR1 and CDR2 sequences are SNHLY and FYNNEI. V lost 7 bases, J lost 4 bases, and 12 bases stayed unmatched. The CDR3 contains 16 residues. The CDR3 bases are TGTGCCAGCAAACCTGGCCCCCCGGGAGGGTACAATGAGCAGTTCTTC. Translating it yields CASKPGPPGGYNEQFF.

The rearrangement links TRBV27 to TRBJ2-1; TRBD2 matches 8 bases. The CDR3 extends over 16 amino acids. The J segment lost 12 bases and the V segment lost 4 bases, leaving 17 bases of the junction unmatched. Germline V gene sequence: CDR1 MNHEY, CDR2 SMNVEV (reference sequence). The CDR3 protein is CASSSTGTSYFSGQFF. The CDR3 DNA is TGTGCCAGCAGTTCTACCGGGACTAGTTATTTTTCAGGGCAGTTCTTC.

The chain has TRBV7-2 and TRBJ2-1; TRBD2 might be the D (5 bases). Trimming removed 0 bases from V and 10 bases from J, with 10 bases in between. Germline CDR1 and CDR2: SGHTA and FQGNSA. There are 13 residues in the CDR3. The CDR3, as DNA: TGTGCCAGCAGCTTAGCGCGGAGAGGGGAGCAGTTCTTC. Encoded protein: CASSLARRGEQFF.

V gene TRBV9 combines with J gene TRBJ2-5; possible D gene TRBD1, 5 bases. The CDR3 length is 13 residues. The V end lost 4 bases, the J end lost 1 base, and 8 bases lay between the germline ends. The germline CDR1 and CDR2 sequences are SGDLS and YYNGEE. This CDR3 is CASSTQGQETQYF. CDR3 bases: TGTGCCAGCAGCACCCAGGGCCAAGAGACCCAGTACTTC.

The rearrangement links TRBV9 to TRBJ2-3; 7 positions agree with TRBD1. The V segment lost 2 bases and the J segment 0 bases; nucleotides outside the gene matches: 3. Germline CDR1 and CDR2: SGDLS and YYNGEE. The CDR3 has 15 amino acids. In nucleotides, the CDR3 is TGTGCCAGCAGCGTGATGGGACAGAGCACAGATACGCAGTATTTT. Translation: CASSVMGQSTDTQYF.

This chain joins TRBV5-6 and TRBJ2-2, with a weak D call TRBD2 (6 bases). This CDR3 region has 13 residues. V gave up 6 bases and J gave up 6 bases, with 12 bases separating them. Germline CDR1 SGHDT, CDR2 YYEEEE. CDR3 sequence: CASTGGVAGELFF. The CDR3, as DNA: TGTGCCAGCACCGGCGGGGTCGCCGGGGAGCTGTTTTTT.

Points on this clone: A read error may account for a junction end that differs from germline. This sequence joins TRBV7-7 and TRBJ2-1; 7 bases are shared with TRBD2. The CDR3 loop spans 13 amino acids. Germline CDR1 is SSHAT and CDR2 is FNYEAQ (reference sequence). In nucleotides, the CDR3 is TGTGCTAGCAGCTCGCAGCCGGGAGGTGAGCAGTTCTTC. This codes for CASSSQPGGEQFF. Drawing the rest from reference TRBV7-7 and TRBJ2-1, the complete variable domain is GAGVSQSPRYKVTKRGQDVTLRCDPISSHATLYWYQQALGQGPEFLTYFNYEAQPDKSGLPSDRFSAERPEGSISTLTIQRTEQRDSAMYRCASSSQPGGEQFFGPGTRLTVL.

This clone appeared once. The rearrangement uses TRBV12-5 and TRBJ1-3; 11 bases map to TRBD1. CDR3 length: 16 residues. CDR1 is LGHNT and CDR2 is FRNRAP in the germline V gene. Losses at the gene ends were 5 bases for V and 0 bases for J; bases not matched to a gene: 3. In nucleotides, the CDR3 is TGTGCTAGTGGTAGGGACAGGGGGGTCTCTGGAAACACCATATATTTT. This codes for CASGRDRGVSGNTIYF.

The chain carries TRBV5-1 and TRBJ2-7; 9 bases are a match to TRBD1. Looked up from germline, CDR1 is SGHRS and CDR2 is YFSETQ. V was pared by 4 bases and J by 3 bases, with 5 bases of the junction left unmatched. This CDR3 has 14 residues. CDR3 sequence: CASSDGTGNYEQYF. CDR3 DNA: TGCGCCAGCAGCGACGGGACAGGGAACTACGAGCAGTACTTC.

This clone has more than one count but fewer than ten. J is TRBJ1-2 and V is TRBV19; the match to TRBD1 covers 8 bases. V lost 6 bases, J lost 7 bases, and 7 bases stayed unmatched. Germline V lookup: CDR1 LNHDA, CDR2 SQIVND (reference sequence). The CDR3 consists of 13 residues. CDR3 residues: CASSADRERGYTF. The DNA of the CDR3 is TGTGCCAGTAGCGCGGACAGGGAACGTGGCTACACCTTC.

The rearrangement links TRBV15 to TRBJ2-7; possible D gene TRBD2, 6 bases. Germline V gene lookup returns CDR1 LNHNV and CDR2 YYDKDF (reference sequence). The CDR3 has 15 amino acids. Trimming left V 5 bases short and J 1 base short, with 15 bases between. CDR3 residues: CATSSSRGTSYEQYF. CDR3 coding DNA: TGTGCCACCAGCTCCTCCCGCGGGACTTCCTACGAGCAGTACTTC. The full variable domain, its missing parts supplied by reference TRBV15 and TRBJ2-7, is DAMVIQNPRYQVTQFGKPVTLSCSQTLNHNVMYWYQQKSSQAPKLLFHYYDKDFNNEADTPDNFQSRRPNTSFCFLDIRSPGLGDTAMYLCATSSSRGTSYEQYFGPGTRLTVT.

The chain has TRBV5-1 and TRBJ2-3; 10 bases map to TRBD2. From germline, CDR1 is SGHRS and CDR2 YFSETQ. Trimming took 2 bases from V and 4 from J; bases not matched to a gene: 7. The CDR3 is made up of 16 amino acids. This chain's CDR3 is CASSFELAGVADTQYF. In DNA, the CDR3 is TGCGCCAGCAGCTTTGAGCTAGCGGGAGTGGCAGATACGCAGTATTTT.

The CDR3 loop reads CSVPTPEGGTYEQYF. The CDR3 region has the DNA TGCAGCGTCCCGACCCCTGAGGGCGGAACCTACGAGCAGTACTTC. V and J are TRBV29-1 and TRBJ2-7, with a possible D match to TRBD2 (5 bases). Germline V lookup: CDR1 SQVTM, CDR2 ANQGSEA. Deletions cut 6 bases from V and 2 bases from J, with 20 bases between. This CDR3 spans 15 amino acids.

This chain uses TRBV29-1 with TRBJ2-3, with TRBD2 identical over 13 bases. V was clipped by 6 bases and J by 4 bases; unmatched bases: 4. From germline, CDR1 is SQVTM and CDR2 ANQGSEA. This CDR3 has 14 amino acids. In DNA, the CDR3 is TGCAGCGTGGGACTAGCGGGACGGGCAGATACGCAGTATTTT. Protein sequence: CSVGLAGRADTQYF.

This clone was recorded only once. This chain joins TRBV28 and TRBJ1-4; D is possibly TRBD1 (5 bases). Germline assignment: CDR1 MDHEN and CDR2 SYDVKM. The CDR3 is made up of 14 amino acids. V gave up 7 bases and J gave up 1 base, with 10 bases separating them. CDR3 sequence (DNA): TGTGCCAGCATGCGGGGGGGAACTAATGAAAAACTGTTTTTT. Translation: CASMRGGTNEKLFF.

The V call is TRBV6-1, the J call TRBJ2-2; D is unresolved. The germline gives CDR1 MNHNS, CDR2 SASEGT. Trimming cost V 6 bases and J 6 bases, with 11 bases left between them. This CDR3 spans 13 amino acids. The CDR3 sequence: CASRVSSAGELFF. The CDR3 DNA sequence: TGTGCCAGCAGAGTTAGCAGCGCCGGGGAGCTGTTTTTT.

V gene TRBV5-1 combines with J gene TRBJ2-5; 11 nucleotides agree with TRBD1. V lost 4 bases, J lost 5 bases, and 4 bases stayed unmatched. This CDR3 has 14 amino acids. Germline CDR1 SGHRS, CDR2 YFSETQ. This chain's CDR3 is CASSLRDRGETQYF. Written as DNA, the CDR3 is TGCGCCAGCAGCCTACGGGACAGGGGGGAGACCCAGTACTTC.

The chain combines TRBV29-1 with TRBJ1-3, with D perhaps TRBD1 (6 bases). Trimming took 1 base from V and 1 from J, leaving 11 bases between them. The CDR3 extends over 15 amino acids. Germline assignment: CDR1 SQVTM and CDR2 ANQGSEA. The CDR3 sequence is CSVEGTAHSGNTIYF. CDR3 nucleotide sequence: TGCAGCGTTGAAGGGACAGCCCATTCTGGAAACACCATATATTTT.

The chain couples TRBV5-4 to TRBJ2-3; a possible D gene is TRBD1 (5 bases). Trimming shortened V by 2 bases and J by 0 bases, and 10 bases separated the two germline ends. The CDR3 is made up of 15 amino acids. Germline CDR1 and CDR2: SGHNT and YYREEE (reference sequence). In nucleotides, the CDR3 is TGTGCCAGCAGCTTAGTAGGGGTGAGCACAGATACGCAGTATTTT. Residues: CASSLVGVSTDTQYF. Supplemented by reference TRBV5-4 and TRBJ2-3, the full variable domain reads ETGVTQSPTHLIKTRGQQVTLRCSSQSGHNTVSWYQQALGQGPQFIFQYYREEENGRGNFPPRFSGLQFPNYSSELNVNALELDDSALYLCASSLVGVSTDTQYFGPGTRLTVL.

V and J are TRBV7-2 and TRBJ2-1, with 8 bases identical to TRBD2. The CDR3 totals 14 residues. The germline CDR1 and CDR2 sequences are SGHTA and FQGNSA. V was pared by 7 bases and J by 7 bases, with 9 bases of the junction left unmatched. As DNA, the CDR3 is TGTGCCAGCAACCTCGGACTAGCCCCTAATGAGCAGTTCTTC. Residues: CASNLGLAPNEQFF.

The chain employs TRBV4-2 and TRBJ2-5, with 15 nucleotides matching TRBD2. Trimming at V came to 3 bases and at J to 1 base, leaving 3 bases not matched to a gene. The CDR3 totals 17 residues. Germline values: CDR1 LGHNA, CDR2 YNFKEQ. The CDR3 loop reads CASSQGTSGRSQETQYF. Here the CDR3 DNA reads TGTGCCAGCAGCCAGGGGACTAGCGGGAGGTCCCAAGAGACCCAGTACTTC.

The V and J genes are TRBV5-1 and TRBJ2-5; a weak D match, TRBD2 (6 bases). CDR3 length: 16 amino acids. Per the germline V gene, CDR1 is SGHRS and CDR2 is YFSETQ. The V end lost 4 bases, the J end lost 2 bases, and 18 bases lay between the germline ends. CDR3 nucleotide sequence: TGCGCCAGCAGCGCGACGCCGGGGGTAAAACAAGAGACCCAGTACTTC. It translates to CASSATPGVKQETQYF.

This chain joins TRBV5-1 and TRBJ2-3; tentative D call: TRBD2 (6 bases). The V gene's germline CDR1 is SGHRS and CDR2 YFSETQ. Trimming cost V 3 bases and J 4 bases, with 12 bases left between them. The length of the CDR3 is 14 residues. CDR3 DNA: TGCGCCAGCAGCTATACTAGCACCGCAGATACGCAGTATTTT. Protein sequence: CASSYTSTADTQYF.